These 31 T cell receptor beta chains share one sample of origin, sequenced in a study of CD4 T cells in relation to SARS-CoV-2 and coronaviruses (dated by TCRdb to about 2021). Libraries came from the immunoSEQ multiplex PCR assay. As stored in TCRdb, this immuneACCESS dataset retains in-frame rearrangements with V and J assigned. A fraction of the clones does not appear; measured against another copy, unresolved V genes explain less than half of the discrepancy, and the remainder lacks a known reason. The sample data list about 68,000 clones, and more than 80% of these were observed just once. Of the sample, around 0.25% falls within the top ten clones. CD4+ T cells from unexposed donors were collected before the COVID-19 pandemic (2011-2018). Sequenced: naive CD4+ T cells from PBMCs. The cell subset or site label, as the study defines it: naive CD4+ T cells isolated by negative enrichment. Source of these receptors: a human donor in good health.

J is TRBJ2-3 and V is TRBV5-1, with 7 bases that match TRBD2. CDR1 is SGHRS, CDR2 YFSETQ, per germline. V dropped 3 bases and J dropped 6; count of bases not matched to a gene: 7. This CDR3 region has 14 residues. CDR3 region: CASSYRLASDTQYF. CDR3 in DNA: TGCGCCAGCAGCTATCGACTAGCTTCCGATACGCAGTATTTT.

The chain couples TRBV28 to TRBJ1-2, with D unclear. This CDR3 spans 13 amino acids. V shed 6 bases and J shed 5 bases, with 13 bases lying between them. Germline V gene data show CDR1 as MDHEN and CDR2 as SYDVKM. The CDR3 DNA sequence: TGTGCCAGCAGAAAGACCGGGATTTATGGCTACACCTTC. It is translated as CASRKTGIYGYTF.

The rearrangement uses TRBV5-6 and TRBJ2-1; the match to TRBD2 covers 15 bases. In germline, CDR1 is SGHDT, CDR2 YYEEEE. This CDR3 has 16 residues. J was trimmed by 9 bases and V by 5 bases; bases with no gene match: 9. This CDR3 reads CASSSGTSGGKGEQFF. DNA for the CDR3: TGTGCCAGCAGTTCCGGGACTAGCGGGGGGAAGGGTGAGCAGTTCTTC. Using reference TRBV5-6 and TRBJ2-1 for the parts outside the CDR3, the full variable domain is DAGVTQSPTHLIKTRGQQVTLRCSPKSGHDTVSWYQQALGQGPQFIFQYYEEEERQRGNFPDRFSGHQFPNYSSELNVNALLLGDSALYLCASSSGTSGGKGEQFFGPGTRLTVL.

J is TRBJ1-6 and V is TRBV28; perhaps TRBD1 as D (5 bases). Germline CDR1 reads MDHEN; CDR2 reads SYDVKM. The V end was cut by 1 base, the J end by 0 bases, with 10 bases between. CDR3 size: 17 residues. CDR3 bases: TGTGCCAGCAGTTTATCCGGGGCGGCCTCCTATAATTCACCCCTCCACTTT. It translates to CASSLSGAASYNSPLHF.

The chain couples TRBV2 to TRBJ1-1; TRBD1 agrees at 7 bases. The junction had 10 bases not matched to a gene; V was cut back by 4 bases and J by 5 bases. Germline assignment: CDR1 SNHLY and CDR2 FYNNEI. This CDR3 region has 15 residues. The DNA for the CDR3 is TGTGCCAGCAGTGTAGAGGGGGCTTTGGGTACTGAAGCTTTCTTT. Protein product: CASSVEGALGTEAFF.

V and J are TRBV6-2 or TRBV6-3 and TRBJ2-1, with D hard to call. CDR3 length: 11 amino acids. V gave up 2 bases and J gave up 5 bases, with 1 base separating them. Germline CDR1 reads MNHEY; CDR2 reads SVGEGT. CDR3 sequence: CASSYDNEQFF. CDR3 DNA sequence: TGTGCCAGCAGTTACGACAATGAGCAGTTCTTC.

V and J are TRBV10-3 and TRBJ2-7, with D maybe TRBD2 (5 bases). The length of the CDR3 is 16 residues. The germline V gene encodes CDR1 ENHRY and CDR2 SYGVKD. Trimming shortened V by 2 bases and J by 0 bases, and 14 bases separated the two germline ends. The CDR3 DNA reads as TGTGCCATCAGTGAGGAGGGAAGGAGGAGCTCCTACGAGCAGTACTTC. Its protein product is CAISEEGRRSSYEQYF.

As concerns this clone: The same CDR3 arises from other DNA sequences in this sample as well. The CDR3 DNA reads TGCGCCAGCAGCTTGTCAGGGGGGGAGACCCAGTACTTC. Its translation: CASSLSGGETQYF. The chain joins TRBV5-1 to TRBJ2-5; possibly TRBD1 for D (7 bases). Trimming took off 1 base at V and 5 bases at J, with 9 bases between the two ends. The CDR3 is 13 residues long. CDR1 and CDR2 (germline): SGHRS, YFSETQ.

On this clone: Other DNA sequences in the same sample also yield this CDR3. V gene TRBV7-3 combines with J gene TRBJ1-1; tentatively, D is TRBD1 (6 bases). Germline V gene sequence: CDR1 SGHTA, CDR2 FQGTGA. The CDR3 has 14 amino acids. V shed 0 bases and J shed 1 base, with 6 bases lying between them. The CDR3 sequence: CASSLTGGNTEAFF. Written as DNA, the CDR3 is TGTGCCAGCAGCTTAACAGGGGGGAACACTGAAGCTTTCTTT.

The gene calls are TRBV11-3 and TRBJ1-1; 9 nucleotides line up with TRBD1. With 3 bases clipped from V and 9 bases from J, the junction kept 2 bases outside the gene matches. Germline lookup yields CDR1 SGHNT and CDR2 YENEEA. The CDR3 has 12 residues. The CDR3 nucleotides read TGTGCCAGCAGCTTCGGACAGGGGAAAGCTTTCTTT. As protein: CASSFGQGKAFF.

This rearrangement joins TRBV5-1 to TRBJ2-1; TRBD1 matches 10 bases. Germline CDR1 and CDR2: SGHRS and YFSETQ. V shed 6 bases, J shed 0 bases, and the junction held 3 bases outside the gene matches. The CDR3 totals 15 residues. The CDR3 DNA reads TGCGCCAGCACTCGGACAGGGGGCTCCTACAATGAGCAGTTCTTC. Residues: CASTRTGGSYNEQFF.

This chain uses TRBV5-8 with TRBJ1-4; TRBD1 agrees at 7 bases. CDR3 length: 15 amino acids. The J segment lost 0 bases and the V segment lost 5 bases, leaving 4 bases of the junction unmatched. Germline CDR1 and CDR2: SGHTS and YDEGEE. Here the CDR3 reads CASSFGTATNEKLFF. CDR3 coding DNA: TGTGCCAGCAGTTTCGGGACAGCAACTAATGAAAAACTGTTTTTT.

With respect to this clone: Other nucleotide sequences in the sample specify the same CDR3. The chain couples TRBV19 to TRBJ2-7, with TRBD1 matching 7 bases. This CDR3 has 14 residues. Germline loops: CDR1 LNHDA, CDR2 SQIVND (reference sequence). V lost 1 base and J lost 3; bases outside the gene matches: 3. CDR3 in amino acids: CASSIGRDSYEQYF. CDR3 nucleotides: TGTGCCAGTAGTATAGGCAGGGACAGCTACGAGCAGTACTTC.

V is TRBV11-2 and J is TRBJ2-7; the D is unclear. Germline V CDR1 and CDR2: SGHAT, FQNNGV. The CDR3 has 16 amino acids. Trimming shortened V by 1 base and J by 2 bases, and 15 bases separated the two germline ends. CDR3 region: CASSLVIGGFPYEQYF. CDR3 DNA sequence: TGTGCCAGCAGCTTAGTTATAGGTGGCTTCCCCTACGAGCAGTACTTC.

This sequence joins TRBV3-1 (or the pseudogene TRBV3-2) and TRBJ2-4; D is unclear. With 3 bases removed from V and 0 bases from J, the gap between germline ends came to 6 bases. CDR3 length equals 14 residues. The germline CDR1 and CDR2 sequences are LGHDT and YNNKEL (reference sequence). This chain's CDR3 is CASSHLTAKNIQYF. The CDR3 DNA sequence: TGTGCCAGCAGCCACCTAACAGCCAAAAACATTCAGTACTTC.

The rearrangement links TRBV6-5 to TRBJ1-5; TRBD1 matches at 7 bases. CDR1 and CDR2 (germline): MNHEY, SVGAGI. Trimming cost V 7 bases and J 0 bases; bases outside gene matches: 6. This CDR3 has 15 amino acids. This CDR3 reads CASKRDRYSNQPQHF. The DNA for the CDR3 is TGTGCCAGCAAACGGGACAGATATAGCAATCAGCCCCAGCATTTT.

V usage is TRBV6-2 or TRBV6-3 and J usage is TRBJ2-1, with 12 bases aligning to TRBD2. CDR1 MNHEY and CDR2 SVGEGT come from the germline V gene. This CDR3 is built from 18 residues. Trimming took 4 bases from V and 0 from J; bases not matched to a gene: 7. CDR3 sequence (DNA): TGTGCCAGCAGTTTCGGACTAGCGGGGCGAAGCTCCTACAATGAGCAGTTCTTC. This translates into CASSFGLAGRSSYNEQFF.

This chain uses TRBV18 with TRBJ2-7; 8 nucleotides line up with TRBD1. The germline gives CDR1 KGHSH, CDR2 LQKENI. There are 14 residues in the CDR3. With V trimmed by 5 bases and J by 0 bases, 3 bases remained unmatched. CDR3 in DNA: TGTGCCAGCTCAGAGGACAGGGACTCCTACGAGCAGTACTTC. It translates to CASSEDRDSYEQYF.

The J gene is TRBJ1-2, the V gene TRBV28; TRBD1 agrees at 10 bases. Germline V CDR1 and CDR2: MDHEN, SYDVKM. The CDR3 runs to 14 residues. J was trimmed by 4 bases and V by 7 bases; bases with no gene match: 6. CDR3 protein: CASNQRTGGYGYTF. CDR3 nucleotide sequence: TGTGCCAGCAACCAGCGGACAGGGGGCTATGGCTACACCTTC.

This chain joins TRBV20-1 and TRBJ2-7; TRBD1 might be the D (6 bases). Trimming removed 7 bases from V and 4 bases from J, with 11 bases in between. The V gene's germline CDR1 is DFQATT and CDR2 SNEGSKA (reference sequence). CDR3 length: 11 amino acids. In DNA form, the CDR3 reads TGCAGTGGGGGGCAGGAGTACGAGCAGTACTTC. As protein: CSGGQEYEQYF.

The rearrangement uses TRBV7-8 and TRBJ2-7, with no clear D. The CDR3 runs 13 residues. Germline loops: CDR1 SGHVS, CDR2 FQNEAQ. With 0 bases removed from V and 2 bases from J, the gap between germline ends came to 5 bases. CDR3 in amino acids: CASSLALAYEQYF. The CDR3, as DNA: TGTGCCAGCAGCTTAGCTTTGGCCTACGAGCAGTACTTC.

CDR3 in amino acids: CASRLAGGTEQYF. CDR3 DNA: TGTGCCAGCAGGCTAGCCGGGGGGACCGAGCAGTACTTC. The chain has TRBV27 and TRBJ2-7; 7 bases line up with TRBD2. V lost 6 bases and J lost 6; bases outside the gene matches: 8. The CDR3 extends over 13 amino acids. Germline-derived CDR1 and CDR2 are MNHEY and SMNVEV (reference sequence).

The rearrangement uses TRBV5-4 and TRBJ1-5; D gene unclear. Germline assignment: CDR1 SGHNT and CDR2 YYREEE (reference sequence). Trimming shortened V by 0 bases and J by 2 bases, and 3 bases separated the two germline ends. The CDR3 is 13 residues long. CDR3 bases: TGTGCCAGCAGCTTGGATGGCAATCAGCCCCAGCATTTT. This encodes CASSLDGNQPQHF.

This clone has just one count. The rearrangement links TRBV6-4 to TRBJ2-7, with D maybe TRBD2 (6 bases). The CDR3 runs to 15 residues. The V end was cut by 3 bases, the J end by 0 bases, with 12 bases between. Germline-derived CDR1 and CDR2 are MRHNA and SNTAGT. The CDR3 loop is CASSENSGSSYEQYF. In DNA, the CDR3 is TGTGCCAGCAGTGAGAATAGCGGTAGCTCCTACGAGCAGTACTTC.

The chain has TRBV9 and TRBJ2-7; 9 nucleotides agree with TRBD1. The ends lost 3 bases at V and 0 bases at J; junction bases unmatched: 4. The CDR3 is made up of 15 amino acids. Germline V gene lookup returns CDR1 SGDLS and CDR2 YYNGEE. The CDR3 reads CASSAGTGSSYEQYF. In DNA, the CDR3 is TGTGCCAGCAGCGCCGGGACAGGGAGCTCCTACGAGCAGTACTTC.

The chain combines TRBV7-3 with TRBJ1-6; D is unresolved. V was trimmed by 2 bases and J by 7 bases, leaving 12 bases between them. The CDR3 totals 15 residues. Germline CDR1 is SGHTA and CDR2 is FQGTGA. CDR3 loop: CASSLLGLGNSPLHF. CDR3 bases: TGTGCCAGCAGCTTACTTGGGCTGGGAAATTCACCCCTCCACTTT.

The chain uses TRBV5-4 and TRBJ2-2; 14 bases match TRBD2. CDR3 length: 17 residues. The V segment lost 4 bases and the J segment 4 bases; nucleotides outside the gene matches: 6. Per the germline V gene, CDR1 is SGHNT and CDR2 is YYREEE (reference sequence). CDR3: CASSPVTSGGATGELFF. CDR3 DNA: TGTGCCAGCAGCCCGGTGACTAGCGGGGGGGCCACCGGGGAGCTGTTTTTT.

The chain employs TRBV6-6 and TRBJ1-2; weak D call: TRBD1 (5 bases). The CDR3 spans 12 residues. CDR1 is MNHNY, CDR2 SVGAGI, per germline (reference sequence). Trimming took 0 bases from V and 10 from J, leaving 9 bases between them. The CDR3 protein is CASSYSDTSYTF. The CDR3 DNA sequence: TGTGCCAGCAGTTACTCGGACACCTCCTACACCTTC.

The rearrangement joins TRBV7-9 to TRBJ2-2; 7 positions agree with TRBD1. Germline assignment: CDR1 SEHNR and CDR2 FQNEAQ (reference sequence). V gave up 5 bases and J gave up 2 bases; unmatched junction bases: 2. The CDR3 contains 14 residues. CDR3 residues: CASSRDRNTGELFF. In DNA, the CDR3 is TGTGCCAGCAGCCGGGACAGAAACACCGGGGAGCTGTTTTTT.

This clone appeared once. This sequence joins TRBV6-1 and TRBJ2-2; the D call may be TRBD1 or TRBD2 (5 bases each). Germline assignment: CDR1 MNHNS and CDR2 SASEGT. V lost 2 bases to trimming and J lost 4 bases, with 17 bases between them. This CDR3 spans 17 amino acids. CDR3 in DNA: TGTGCCAGCAGTGAAACAGGATTGTGGAGGAGCACCGGGGAGCTGTTTTTT. Translation gives CASSETGLWRSTGELFF.

The chain links TRBV19 to TRBJ2-3; no reliable D call. CDR3 length: 13 residues. Germline CDR1 reads LNHDA; CDR2 reads SQIVND (reference sequence). Trimming stripped 6 bases from V and 0 bases from J, with 7 bases between. The CDR3 DNA follows: TGTGCCAGTAGATTGGCTAGCACAGATACGCAGTATTTT. Protein product: CASRLASTDTQYF.